The 11 T cell receptor beta chains listed next were all sequenced from one sample in a study of cytomegalovirus exposure and HLA in healthy donors. PCR used 60 Vbeta primers and 13 Jbeta primers. Only in-frame clones appear in the TCRdb table, and some are missing; sequencing was by immunoSEQ multiplex PCR. This table has some 140,000 clones, more than 75% appearing once. Sequencing was performed on PBMCs. The source is a female donor in good health and CMV-seronegative.

The chain links TRBV2 to TRBJ2-2; 10 nucleotides match TRBD1. This CDR3 spans 12 amino acids. Germline trimming cut 8 bases from V and 10 bases from J; bases unmatched to any gene: 4. The germline V gene encodes CDR1 SNHLY and CDR2 FYNNEI. CDR3 residues: CASGDRGEELFF. Here the CDR3 DNA reads TGTGCCAGCGGGGACAGGGGAGAGGAGCTGTTTTTT.

This clone was seen a single time. J is TRBJ1-2 and V is TRBV6-1; 9 bases fit TRBD1. CDR1 MNHNS and CDR2 SASEGT come from the germline V gene. V trimming: 2 bases; J trimming: 7 bases; junction bases outside the gene matches: 11. The CDR3 has 16 residues. DNA for the CDR3: TGTGCCAGCAGTGAACCCCCTACAGGGGGCAGAGGTGGCTACACCTTC. This codes for CASSEPPTGGRGGYTF.

The V and J genes are TRBV7-3 and TRBJ2-1, with 10 bases fitting TRBD2. Per germline, CDR1 SGHTA and CDR2 FQGTGA. The length of the CDR3 is 15 residues. With V trimmed by 2 bases and J by 7 bases, 5 bases remained unmatched. In nucleotides, the CDR3 is TGTGCCAGCAGCTTAGAGCGGGGGGGCGAAAATGAGCAGTTCTTC. The encoded protein is CASSLERGGENEQFF. The full variable domain, its missing parts supplied by reference TRBV7-3 and TRBJ2-1, is GAGVSQTPSNKVTEKGKYVELRCDPISGHTALYWYRQSLGQGPEFLIYFQGTGAADDSGLPNDRFFAVRPEGSVSTLKIQRTERGDSAVYLCASSLERGGENEQFFGPGTRLTVL.

V usage is TRBV7-9 and J usage is TRBJ2-7; no clear D. Germline values: CDR1 SEHNR, CDR2 FQNEAQ (reference sequence). V gave up 1 base and J gave up 1 base, with 5 bases separating them. The CDR3 extends over 13 amino acids. The CDR3 loop reads CASSLDGSYEQYF. In nucleotides, the CDR3 is TGTGCCAGCAGCTTAGACGGTTCCTACGAGCAGTACTTC.

This clone was found a few times. The rearrangement links TRBV29-1 to TRBJ1-4, with 7 bases matching TRBD1. Germline V gene data show CDR1 as SQVTM and CDR2 as ANQGSEA. The CDR3 is 13 amino acids. The trim removed 6 bases at V and 8 bases at J, leaving 9 bases unmatched. This chain's CDR3 is CSVFGTVEEKLFF. The CDR3, as DNA: TGCAGCGTCTTCGGGACAGTTGAGGAAAAACTGTTTTTT.

The J gene is TRBJ2-6, the V gene TRBV13, with D tentatively TRBD2 (5 bases). CDR3 size: 16 residues. The germline V and J ends were trimmed by 5 bases and 1 base, with 12 bases remaining between them. Germline CDR1 PRHDT, CDR2 FYEKMQ (reference sequence). The CDR3 sequence: CASSRIGSSGANVLTF. The CDR3 DNA follows: TGTGCCAGCAGCCGTATAGGGAGTTCTGGGGCCAACGTCCTGACTTTC. Variable domain in full (rest from reference TRBV13 and TRBJ2-6): AAGVIQSPRHLIKEKRETATLKCYPIPRHDTVYWYQQGPGQDPQFLISFYEKMQSDKGSIPDRFSAQQFSDYHSELNMSSLELGDSALYFCASSRIGSSGANVLTFGAGSRLTVL.

The CDR3, as DNA: TGTGCCAGCAGTGGTGGACTAGCGGGGGGGCAGGCCACCGGGGAGCTGTTTTTT. The encoded protein is CASSGGLAGGQATGELFF. V usage is TRBV2 and J usage is TRBJ2-2, with TRBD2 matching over 15 bases. This CDR3 has 18 residues. Germline V CDR1 and CDR2: SNHLY, FYNNEI. The V and J ends lost 4 bases and 4 bases, in that order; junction bases with no gene match: 7.

The rearrangement joins TRBV7-9 to TRBJ2-3; a weak D match, TRBD2 (5 bases). The V and J ends lost 5 bases and 5 bases respectively, with 17 bases between them. CDR1 is SEHNR and CDR2 is FQNEAQ in the germline V gene (reference sequence). The CDR3 runs 15 residues. The DNA of the CDR3 is TGTGCCAGCAGCCAGACTACCCCCGCCGGAGATACGCAGTATTTT. Its translation is CASSQTTPAGDTQYF.

The genes are TRBV5-1 and TRBJ2-2; TRBD1 matches at 7 bases. V lost 7 bases, J lost 3 bases, and 12 bases stayed unmatched. Germline lookup yields CDR1 SGHRS and CDR2 YFSETQ. The CDR3 sequence is 16 residues long. CDR3 amino acids: CASGSTGQPHTGELFF. The CDR3 DNA sequence: TGCGCCAGCGGCTCAACGGGACAGCCCCACACCGGGGAGCTGTTTTTT.

This clone has just a few counts. The chain joins TRBV11-3 to TRBJ1-2; D gene uncertain. Trimming cost V 7 bases and J 7 bases, with 19 bases left between them. CDR1 and CDR2 (germline): SGHNT, YENEEA. CDR3 size: 14 residues. The CDR3, as DNA: TGTGCCAGCACCCCTAAGATAGTCACTAGTGGCTACACCTTC. Its translation: CASTPKIVTSGYTF.

This chain links TRBV30 with TRBJ2-6; 9 nucleotides line up with TRBD1. This CDR3 region has 16 residues. The V segment lost 2 bases and the J segment 2 bases; nucleotides outside the gene matches: 4. Germline V lookup: CDR1 GTSNPN, CDR2 SVGIG (reference sequence). The CDR3 reads CAWSTGQGTGANVLTF. In DNA, the CDR3 is TGTGCCTGGAGTACAGGACAGGGGACTGGGGCCAACGTCCTGACTTTC.